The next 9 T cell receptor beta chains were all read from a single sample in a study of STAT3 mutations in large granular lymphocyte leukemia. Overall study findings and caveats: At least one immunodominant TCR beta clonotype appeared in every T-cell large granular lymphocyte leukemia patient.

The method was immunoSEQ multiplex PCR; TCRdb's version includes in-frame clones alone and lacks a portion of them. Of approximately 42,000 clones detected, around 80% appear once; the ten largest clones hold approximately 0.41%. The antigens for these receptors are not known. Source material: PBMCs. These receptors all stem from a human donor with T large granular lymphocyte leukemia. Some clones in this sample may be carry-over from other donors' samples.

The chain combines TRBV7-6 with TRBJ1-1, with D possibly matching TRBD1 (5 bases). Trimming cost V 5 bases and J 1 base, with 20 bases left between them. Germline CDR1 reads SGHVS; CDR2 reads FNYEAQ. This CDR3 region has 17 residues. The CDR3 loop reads CASSPGGGVGRNTEAFF. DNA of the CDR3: TGTGCCAGCAGCCCCGGTGGGGGGGTCGGCCGGAACACTGAAGCTTTCTTT. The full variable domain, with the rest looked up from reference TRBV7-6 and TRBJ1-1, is GAGVSQSPRYKVTKRGQDVALRCDPISGHVSLYWYRQALGQGPEFLTYFNYEAQQDKSGLPNDRFSAERPEGSISTLTIQRTEQRDSAMYRCASSPGGGVGRNTEAFFGQGTRLTVV.

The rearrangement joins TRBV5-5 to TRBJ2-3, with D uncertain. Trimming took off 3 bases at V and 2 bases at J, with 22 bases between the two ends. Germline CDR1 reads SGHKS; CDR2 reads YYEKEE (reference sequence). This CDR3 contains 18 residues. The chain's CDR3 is CASSSTVWAGTLTDTQYF. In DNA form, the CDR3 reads TGTGCCAGCAGCTCCACGGTCTGGGCAGGCACTCTCACAGATACGCAGTATTTT.

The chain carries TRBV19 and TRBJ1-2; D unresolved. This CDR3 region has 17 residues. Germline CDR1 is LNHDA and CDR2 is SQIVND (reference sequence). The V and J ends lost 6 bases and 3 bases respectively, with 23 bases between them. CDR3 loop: CASSTPWASGAHYGYTF. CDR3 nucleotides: TGTGCCAGTAGCACTCCTTGGGCCTCGGGAGCGCACTATGGCTACACCTTC.

CDR3 amino acids: CASSLISDEQFF. CDR3 in DNA: TGTGCCAGCAGCTTAATCTCCGATGAGCAGTTCTTC. The gene calls are TRBV7-8 and TRBJ2-1; the D is unclear. Germline CDR1 SGHVS, CDR2 FQNEAQ. Deletions cut 2 bases from V and 8 bases from J, with 7 bases between. This CDR3 contains 12 residues.

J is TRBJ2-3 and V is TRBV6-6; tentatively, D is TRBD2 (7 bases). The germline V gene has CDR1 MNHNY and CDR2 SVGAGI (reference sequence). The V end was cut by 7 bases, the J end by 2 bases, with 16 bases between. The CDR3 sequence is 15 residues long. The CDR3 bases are TGTGCCAGCACAAAGGGGGGGGCTTACACAGATACGCAGTATTTT. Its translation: CASTKGGAYTDTQYF.

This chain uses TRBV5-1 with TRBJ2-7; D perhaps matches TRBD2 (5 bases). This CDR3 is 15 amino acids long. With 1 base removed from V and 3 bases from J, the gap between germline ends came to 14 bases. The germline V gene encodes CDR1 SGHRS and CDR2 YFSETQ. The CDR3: CASSLIGGTFYEQYF. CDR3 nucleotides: TGCGCCAGCAGCTTGATAGGAGGAACCTTCTACGAGCAGTACTTC.

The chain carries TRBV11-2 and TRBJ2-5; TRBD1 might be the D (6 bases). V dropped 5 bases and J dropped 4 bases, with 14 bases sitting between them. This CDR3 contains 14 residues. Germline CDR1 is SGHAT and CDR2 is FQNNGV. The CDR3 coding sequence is TGTGCCAGCAGCACCCGCCGGGACACAGAGACCCAGTACTTC. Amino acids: CASSTRRDTETQYF.

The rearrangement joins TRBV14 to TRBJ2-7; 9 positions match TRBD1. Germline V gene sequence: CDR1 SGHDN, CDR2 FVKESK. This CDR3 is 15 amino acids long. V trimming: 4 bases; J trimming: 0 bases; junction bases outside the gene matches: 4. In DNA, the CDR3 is TGTGCCAGCAGCCCGGGACAGGGATTCTCCTACGAGCAGTACTTC. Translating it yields CASSPGQGFSYEQYF.

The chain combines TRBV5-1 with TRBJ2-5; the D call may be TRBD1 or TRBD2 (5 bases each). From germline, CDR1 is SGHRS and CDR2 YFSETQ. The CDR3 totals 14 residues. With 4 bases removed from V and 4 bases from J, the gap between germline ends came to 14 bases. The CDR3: CASSIEGTRETQYF. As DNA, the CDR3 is TGCGCCAGCAGCATAGAAGGGACCAGAGAGACCCAGTACTTC.